The text below deals with one TCR beta chain. The data were taken from a study of beta chain features in type 1 diabetes. Trimming took off 1 base at V and 10 bases at J, with 8 bases between the two ends. The CDR3 is made up of 12 amino acids. Germline V gives CDR1 LGHNA, CDR2 YNFKEQ. Sequencing targeted expressed TCRB transcripts, as all isolated RNA had been reverse transcribed. Data came from immunoSEQ multiplex PCR; TCRdb stores just in-frame clones and leaves some out. Among 810,000 or so clones, about a sixth were seen once, and the ten largest hold around 0.02%. The clonotype was recovered from a woman between 18 and 29 years old in good health. Sequenced sample: naive CD4+ T cells from blood. V and J are TRBV4-2 and TRBJ2-1; no firm D call. The CDR3 bases are TGTGCCAGCAGCCAAGTTTCCGGGGAGCAGTTCTTC. It is translated as CASSQVSGEQFF.